The 12 T cell receptor beta chains below were found in one sample sequenced in a study of graft-versus-host responses after intestinal transplantation. Clones were read by immunoSEQ multiplex PCR, and TCRdb kept only the in-frame ones, dropping some. This sample has 90,000 to 120,000 clones, with 80% to 90% found just once. Their antigens are not known. The source material was unstimulated CD4+ T cells sorted from spleen or lymph node cells, sampled before transplant. The receptors come from a human donor who was the organ donor for an intestinal transplant.

A remark on this clone: The germline gene is not matched at one end of the junction; a read error may be the cause. This chain connects TRBV6-1 to TRBJ2-7, with TRBD2 as a possible D gene (5 bases). This CDR3 contains 14 residues. Germline V gene sequence: CDR1 MNHNS, CDR2 SASEGT. The DNA for the CDR3 is TGTGCCAGCAGTAGCGGATACAGCTCCTGCGAGCAGTACTTC. This gives the protein CASSSGYSSCEQYF.

The V gene is TRBV2, the J gene TRBJ1-1; D remains unclear. CDR1 is SNHLY and CDR2 is FYNNEI in the germline V gene. The V end lost 5 bases, the J end lost 8 bases, and 15 bases lay between the germline ends. The CDR3 contains 13 residues. The CDR3 region has the DNA TGTGCCAGCAGTCGGACGGGCGAGGCAGAAGCTTTCTTT. Its translation is CASSRTGEAEAFF.

The rearrangement joins TRBV6-5 to TRBJ1-2; D is ambiguous. Germline CDR1 is MNHEY and CDR2 is SVGAGI. Trimming stripped 8 bases from V and 0 bases from J, with 13 bases between. The CDR3 totals 14 residues. The CDR3 bases are TGTGCCAGCGCGGAGGGCCCCGCTAACTATGGCTACACCTTC. It is translated as CASAEGPANYGYTF.

CDR3 amino acids: CASSQRLAGGSEQYF. The CDR3 nucleotides read TGTGCCAGCAGTCAAAGACTAGCGGGGGGATCGGAGCAGTACTTC. This chain uses TRBV6-5 with TRBJ2-7; TRBD2 aligns across 13 bases. Looked up from germline, CDR1 is MNHEY and CDR2 is SVGAGI. The CDR3 has 15 residues. V was clipped by 5 bases and J by 7 bases; unmatched bases: 8.

V and J are TRBV6-5 and TRBJ1-5, with 7 bases lining up with TRBD1. V lost 7 bases, J lost 6 bases, and 6 bases stayed unmatched. The CDR3 consists of 13 residues. Germline-derived CDR1 and CDR2 are MNHEY and SVGAGI. Here the CDR3 reads CASTTDRVQPQHF. CDR3 bases: TGTGCCAGCACAACAGACAGGGTTCAGCCCCAGCATTTT.

This clone showed up just a few times. The sample holds other DNA sequences that translate to the same CDR3. V gene TRBV7-3 combines with J gene TRBJ1-1; D ambiguous. Trimming removed 0 bases at V and 0 bases at J, with 2 bases between. Germline V gives CDR1 SGHTA, CDR2 FQGTGA. This CDR3 region has 13 residues. The CDR3 coding sequence is TGTGCCAGCAGCTTAACAGTGAACACTGAAGCTTTCTTT. Its protein product is CASSLTVNTEAFF.

This clone was detected once. The chain is built from TRBV5-4 and TRBJ1-1; possibly TRBD1 for D (6 bases). The CDR3 is made up of 13 amino acids. V was shortened by 1 base and J by 3 bases, with 7 bases between the two germline ends. CDR1 SGHNT and CDR2 YYREEE come from the germline V gene (reference sequence). CDR3 residues: CASSLNRDTEAFF. DNA for the CDR3: TGTGCCAGCAGCTTGAACAGGGACACTGAAGCTTTCTTT. Full variable domain (remainder filled in from reference TRBV5-4 and TRBJ1-1): ETGVTQSPTHLIKTRGQQVTLRCSSQSGHNTVSWYQQALGQGPQFIFQYYREEENGRGNFPPRFSGLQFPNYSSELNVNALELDDSALYLCASSLNRDTEAFFGQGTRLTVV.

This rearrangement joins TRBV6-1 to TRBJ2-1; perhaps TRBD2 as D (6 bases). The CDR3 runs 14 residues. The V end lost 5 bases, the J end lost 7 bases, and 15 bases lay between the germline ends. Germline V gene data show CDR1 as MNHNS and CDR2 as SASEGT. The DNA for the CDR3 is TGTGCCAGCAGTCTTCGACTAGGGTCTAATGAGCAGTTCTTC. Translating it yields CASSLRLGSNEQFF.

This chain joins TRBV6-5 and TRBJ2-7; D unresolved. There are 11 residues in the CDR3. V lost 4 bases, J lost 2 bases, and 3 bases lay in between. Germline CDR1 reads MNHEY; CDR2 reads SVGAGI. CDR3 sequence: CASSSTYEQYF. In DNA, the CDR3 is TGTGCCAGCAGTTCCACCTACGAGCAGTACTTC.

With respect to this clone: Distinct nucleotide sequences in the sample also encode this CDR3. This chain uses TRBV30 with TRBJ2-2; no clear D gene. Trimming cost V 3 bases and J 3 bases, with 11 bases left between them. CDR3 length: 14 amino acids. Germline lookup yields CDR1 GTSNPN and CDR2 SVGIG (reference sequence). The CDR3 protein is CAWRGGVYTGELFF. Here the CDR3 DNA reads TGTGCCTGGAGGGGTGGGGTATACACCGGGGAGCTGTTTTTT.

The chain uses TRBV6-5 and TRBJ2-4; TRBD1 agrees at 8 bases. The CDR3 totals 14 residues. CDR1 is MNHEY and CDR2 is SVGAGI in the germline V gene. J lost 7 bases, V lost 6 bases, and 8 bases had no gene match. The CDR3 reads CASRPDRGGNIQYF. The DNA of the CDR3 is TGTGCCAGCAGACCCGACAGGGGCGGGAACATTCAGTACTTC.

The chain couples TRBV7-9 to TRBJ2-7, with a weak D call TRBD2 (6 bases). V was shortened by 5 bases and J by 2 bases, with 13 bases between the two germline ends. This CDR3 has 14 residues. The V gene's germline CDR1 is SEHNR and CDR2 FQNEAQ (reference sequence). The CDR3 region is CASSEISGAYEQYF. CDR3 DNA sequence: TGTGCCAGCAGCGAAATATCGGGAGCCTACGAGCAGTACTTC. The full variable domain, completed using reference TRBV7-9 and TRBJ2-7, is DTGVSQNPRHKITKRGQNVTFRCDPISEHNRLYWYRQTLGQGPEFLTYFQNEAQLEKSRLLSDRFSAERPKGSFSTLEIQRTEQGDSAMYLCASSEISGAYEQYFGPGTRLTVT.